The sequence of this T cell receptor beta chain was determined in a study of Ad26.COV2.S vaccination and SARS-CoV-2 variants (dated by TCRdb to the early 2020s). Background on the whole study: Donors in the vaccine arm were drawn from COV1001, a multicentre, randomized, double-blind, placebo-controlled phase I-IIa trial testing Ad26.COV2.S in healthy adults. Ad26.COV2.S was administered intramuscularly at 5 x 10^10 or 1 x 10^11 viral particles, either as a single shot or as two shots given 56 days apart. The specificity and breadth of SARS-CoV-2-reactive T cell receptors after Ad26.COV2.S vaccination were assessed by TCRbeta repertoire sequencing. A total of some 30 samples were included in the TCR-sequenced set, comprising around 19 Ad26.COV2.S vaccine recipients, 5 placebo recipients and 8 SARS-CoV-2 convalescent individuals. Trial participants were randomized into five groups of five: low-dose or high-dose Ad26.COV2.S given once or twice, or placebo on both occasions. Blinding of investigators to trial group allocation was maintained during experiments and outcome assessment. What the study reported, not specific to this receptor: Spike-specific TCR breadth was higher in Ad26.COV2.S recipients than in placebo recipients (P = 0.0014). The study lacked the statistical power to compare responses across vaccine doses or regimens. It was noted by the authors that total T cell responses may have been underestimated by the TCR breadth and depth analyses. Substantial breadth of spike-specific CD8+ and CD4+ T cell responses was reported after vaccination. Vaccine and placebo recipients had similar non-spike TCR breadth, a finding consistent with the vaccine containing only spike.

This sample's treatment or condition label indicates: 15 to 20 received Ad26.COV2.S at low or high dose, single or two shots; several received placebo; per-sample allocation not given. For vaccine and placebo recipients, repertoires were sequenced using samples collected on day 63 after the first injection. Cohort 1b enrolled 25 or so adults aged 18-55 years at a single site in Boston, USA, between 29 July and 7 August 2020. As a vaccine, Ad26.COV2.S was a replication-incompetent adenovirus type 26 vector that expressed a prefusion-stabilized SARS-CoV-2 spike protein derived from the original Wuhan strain. The germline V gene supplies CDR1 MRHNA and CDR2 SNTAGT. From the cysteine through the phenylalanine, the CDR3 covers 15 amino acids. The read is trimmed to its CDR3 DNA, 45 bases read in frame from base 1. The germline ends are 7 bases apart after V is trimmed by 3 bases and J by 1 base. The immunoSEQ Assay was the method used to sequence TCRbeta CDR3 regions. After extraction, genomic DNA underwent amplification by bias-controlled multiplex PCR, followed by high-throughput sequencing. As for how the authors treated the data: To quantify the absolute abundance of every unique TCRbeta CDR3 region, sequences were collapsed and filtered. T cell fraction was estimated by normalization of TCRbeta template counts to usable DNA, with usable DNA being measured through amplification of reference genes present in all nucleated cells. Repertoire TCRs were annotated as SARS-CoV-2-specific by exact matching of V gene, CDR3 amino acid sequence and J gene to a known reactive TCR set. The reference SARS-CoV-2 TCR set was derived from MIRA and filtered for enrichment in COVID-19-positive ImmuneCODE repertoires, a step that removed public or cross-reactive TCRs. Drawing on the MIRA antigens, annotated TCRs were analysed further at the level of specific ORF or position within ORF. Breadth was defined as annotated unique rearrangements over total unique productive rearrangements; depth was the summed frequency of those rearrangements. Group comparisons of TCR breadth used two-sided Wilcoxon rank-sum tests. TCRdb provides this immuneACCESS table in a form limited to in-frame rearrangements. Some clones are lacking; in checked studies, under half of them reflect an unresolved V gene, and why the rest are absent is not known. V and J calls plus clone size are reproduced from that table; the DNA served to infer D and trimming. Across this sample there are more than 400,000 clones, with 92% seen only once. The ten largest clones take up approximately 1.7% of the sample.

Comments on this clone: This receptor's antigen is unknown. No qualities accompany the bases; no much larger clone lies one base away.

This receptor chain uses TRBV6-4 and TRBJ2-6; confidence is insufficient to name the D gene. The sequence came from a person between 18 and 65 years old who received the Ad26.COV2.S COVID-19 vaccine or a placebo. The sequencing used peripheral blood, collected in a trial of Ad26.COV2.S vaccine versus placebo. The CDR3 loop reads CASSETVSGANVLTF. In nucleotide form, the sequence is TGTGCCAGCAGTGAAACAGTTTCTGGGGCCAACGTCCTGACTTTC.